The source of this TCR beta chain is a study of T cell repertoires in cytomegalovirus infection. Background on the study: It was recently identified HLA-C-restricted and well-studied HLA-B-restricted CMV epitopes that the study used. From public TCR beta signatures came an indication of both CMV infection and matching HLA type.

Comments on this clonotype: Its antigen is still unknown.

Study outcomes and limitations: Pooled public TCR beta family frequency picked out CMV carriers with the relevant HLA. CMV-specific TCR beta clonotypes restricted by HLA-C dominated the ex vivo response.

The germline gives CDR1 ENHRY, CDR2 SYGVKD. This CDR3 is 15 amino acids long. With V trimmed by 8 bases and J by 1 base, 10 bases remained unmatched. One entry per CDR3 protein, called by TCRdb with MiXCR from the reads. The table lists approximately 1,000,000 distinct CDR3 sequences, around 32% of them singletons. Here the sequenced sample was cultured CD8+ T cells from PBMCs, taken from culture after CMV antigen stimulation. This clonotype was obtained from a human donor in good health (CMV status not recorded). Some clones in this sample may be carry-over from other donors' samples. The chain recombines TRBV10-3 with TRBJ2-7; 8 positions agree with TRBD1. Here the CDR3 reads CAILGIRQGSYEQYF. In DNA form, the CDR3 reads TGTGCCATCCTAGGAATTCGACAGGGGTCCTACGAGCAGTACTTC.